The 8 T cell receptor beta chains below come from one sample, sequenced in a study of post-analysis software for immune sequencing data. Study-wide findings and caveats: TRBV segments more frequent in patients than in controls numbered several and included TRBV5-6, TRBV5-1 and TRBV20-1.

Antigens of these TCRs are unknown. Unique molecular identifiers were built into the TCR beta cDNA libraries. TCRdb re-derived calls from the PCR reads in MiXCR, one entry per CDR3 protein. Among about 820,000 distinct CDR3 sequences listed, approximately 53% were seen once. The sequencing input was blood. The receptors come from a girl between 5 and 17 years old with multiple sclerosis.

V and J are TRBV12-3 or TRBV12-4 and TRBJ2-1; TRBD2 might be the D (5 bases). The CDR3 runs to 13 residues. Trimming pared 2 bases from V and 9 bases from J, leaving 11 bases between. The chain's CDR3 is CASSLRGNGEQFF. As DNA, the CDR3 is TGTGCCAGCAGTTTACGAGGGAACGGTGAGCAGTTCTTC.

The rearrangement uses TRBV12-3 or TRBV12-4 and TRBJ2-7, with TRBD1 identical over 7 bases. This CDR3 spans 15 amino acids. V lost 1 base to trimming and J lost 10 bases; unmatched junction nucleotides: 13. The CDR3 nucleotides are TGTGCCAGCAGTTTAGGGGCCGGGCCGACAGGGAGACAGTACTTC. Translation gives CASSLGAGPTGRQYF.

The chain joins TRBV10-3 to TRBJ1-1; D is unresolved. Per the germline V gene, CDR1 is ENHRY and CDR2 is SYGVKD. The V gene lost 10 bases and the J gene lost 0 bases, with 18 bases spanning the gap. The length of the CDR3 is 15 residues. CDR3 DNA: TGTGCCACCTTAAGGGAGCCTTCTATGAACACTGAAGCTTTCTTT. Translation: CATLREPSMNTEAFF.

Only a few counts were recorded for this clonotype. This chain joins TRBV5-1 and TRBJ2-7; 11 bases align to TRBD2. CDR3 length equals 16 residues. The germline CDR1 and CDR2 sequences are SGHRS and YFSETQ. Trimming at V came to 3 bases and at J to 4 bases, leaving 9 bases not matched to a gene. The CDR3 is CASSSSPGLAEYEQYF. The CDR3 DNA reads TGCGCCAGCAGCTCATCCCCGGGACTAGCGGAATACGAGCAGTACTTC.

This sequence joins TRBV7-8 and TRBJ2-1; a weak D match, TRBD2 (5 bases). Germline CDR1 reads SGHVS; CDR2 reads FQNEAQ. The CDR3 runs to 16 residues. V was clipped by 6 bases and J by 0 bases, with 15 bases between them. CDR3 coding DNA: TGTGCCAGCAGTATGAGGACGGGGAGCTCCTACAATGAGCAGTTCTTC. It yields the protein CASSMRTGSSYNEQFF.

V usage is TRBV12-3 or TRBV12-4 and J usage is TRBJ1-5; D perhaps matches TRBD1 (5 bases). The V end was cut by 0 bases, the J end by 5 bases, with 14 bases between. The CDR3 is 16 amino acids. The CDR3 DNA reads TGTGCCAGCAGTTTAGCGAGGACACTTAGAGATCAGCCCCAGCATTTT. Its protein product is CASSLARTLRDQPQHF.

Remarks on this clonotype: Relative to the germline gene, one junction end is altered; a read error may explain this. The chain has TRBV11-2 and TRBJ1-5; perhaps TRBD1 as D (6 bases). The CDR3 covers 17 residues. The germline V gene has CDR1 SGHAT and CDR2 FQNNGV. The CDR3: CAGSLDLLTGSNQPQHF. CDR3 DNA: TGTGCCGGCAGCTTAGATCTTCTAACAGGGAGCAATCAGCCCCAGCATTTT.

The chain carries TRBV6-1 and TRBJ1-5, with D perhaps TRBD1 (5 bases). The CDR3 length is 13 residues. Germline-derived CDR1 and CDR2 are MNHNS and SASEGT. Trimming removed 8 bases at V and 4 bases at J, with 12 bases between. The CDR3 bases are TGTGCCAGCGGGACGGAAGAAAATCAGCCCCAGCATTTT. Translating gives CASGTEENQPQHF.